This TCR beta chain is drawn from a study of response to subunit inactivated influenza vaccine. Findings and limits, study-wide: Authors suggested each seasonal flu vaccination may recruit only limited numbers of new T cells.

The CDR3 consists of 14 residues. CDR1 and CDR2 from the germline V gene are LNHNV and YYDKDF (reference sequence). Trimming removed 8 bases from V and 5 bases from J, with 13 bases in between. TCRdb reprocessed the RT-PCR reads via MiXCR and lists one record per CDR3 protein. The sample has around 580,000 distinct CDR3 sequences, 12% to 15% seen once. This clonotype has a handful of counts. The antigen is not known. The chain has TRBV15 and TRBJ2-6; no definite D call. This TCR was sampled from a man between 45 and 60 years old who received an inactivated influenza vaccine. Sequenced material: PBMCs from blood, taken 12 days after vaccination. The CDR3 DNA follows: TGTGCCACCTCCTCAACTTACAGGGCCAACGTCCTGACTTTC. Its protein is CATSSTYRANVLTF.